This entry features one TCR beta chain sequence. Its target antigen remains unknown. Base qualities are not provided; no much larger clone lies one nucleotide away. PBMCs were isolated by Ficoll-Paque density gradient centrifugation. The entry originates in a study of T-cell memory formation after mild COVID-19 (dated by TCRdb to 2020 to 2022). General notes on the study: Most TCR sequence clusters were specific to one of the two donors. In a couple of donors, T-cell clones that expanded and contracted after mild COVID-19 were followed by sequencing TCRalpha and TCRbeta repertoires longitudinally. Two young, previously healthy adult volunteers made up the cohort, one male and one female.

The V end loses 11 bases and the J end loses 2 bases, and a stretch of 12 bases separates them. From cysteine to phenylalanine, the CDR3 is 12 amino acids long. The read is trimmed to its CDR3 DNA, 36 bases read in frame from base 1. Results the study describes overall, beyond this receptor: The second-wave clones that peaked on day 37 were not confirmed to be SARS-CoV-2 specific. Contracting CD4+ clones were found mainly in CM and EM memory subsets, while CD8+ clones were enriched in EMRA. Clones contracting from day 15 to 85 had balanced CD4/CD8 phenotypes, while a second wave expanding from day 15 to 37 was biased towards CD4+. Some responding clones were found in pre-infection memory, which suggests that pre-existing cross-reactive memory T cells took part in the SARS-CoV-2 response. The study covered only a couple of mild cases, and larger cohorts including severe cases with pre-infection samples were considered necessary.

Data came from an Illumina NovaSeq 6000. TCRalpha and TCRbeta cDNA libraries were constructed by 5'RACE with constant-segment primers, with sample barcodes and unique molecular identifiers being introduced. RNA was extracted from every sample with Trizol reagent. The libraries were amplified in two PCR steps, and the second step added a second sample barcode and Illumina TruSeq adapters. Libraries were sequenced on an Illumina NovaSeq with 2 x 150 bp paired-end reads. The source study handled its data this way. Reads were demultiplexed and collapsed into UMI-guided consensus sequences with migec v1.2.7. Using mixcr v2.1.11, UMI consensuses were aligned to TRA and TRB V and J templates and then assembled into clonotypes. A clonotype was counted as expanded or contracted only if both edgeR and NoisET called the change significant, with noise models trained on biological replicates. For edgeR calls, a false discovery rate-adjusted p below 0.01 and a log2 fold-change threshold of 1 were applied. As an exploratory analysis of dynamics, PCA with hierarchical clustering was applied to max-normalized trajectories of the 1000 most abundant clonotypes. Each responding clone was given a CD4 or CD8 phenotype based on the CD4+ and CD8+ repertoires, which had been sequenced separately. TCRdb passed the public sequencing reads through fastp at Q25 and MiXCR, retaining productive beta sequences. Each CDR3 protein appears once, grouped with its most common genes and DNA. TCRdb's processing, not the study's, gives the V and J calls here. The sample contains more than 150,000 distinct CDR3 sequences, over 20% of them found a single time. The ten most abundant clones make up more than 20% of the sample.

The clonotype comes from an adult woman who had mild COVID-19 (a few samples of this study predate the infection). The sample titles of this study are shuffled in the database, so cell type and time point are left out; the donor was told from shared clones. Sequencing input: PBMCs or a T cell subset sorted from them (not recorded which). Recombination linked TRBV12-3 or TRBV12-4 to TRBJ1-2; the D segment cannot be called with confidence. The DNA reads as follows: TGTGCCTTGGCCGCGGGGAACTATGGCTACACCTTC. This is translated as CALAAGNYGYTF.